The sequence of this T cell receptor (beta chain) was determined in a study of blood T cell repertoires in COVID-19. Study in general: Material from acute and convalescent COVID-19 was sourced from the United States, Italy and Spain. Nucleic acid was either cDNA or gDNA, and it came from T cells, B-cell-depleted T cells, or PBMCs.

Germline assignment: CDR1 SNHLY and CDR2 FYNNEI. Trimming removed 8 bases at V and 0 bases at J, with 10 bases between. The CDR3 has 13 residues. Original processing notes: Estimated nucleated cell counts came from reference gene primer amplification. Here immunoSEQ multiplex PCR was the method, and the copy in TCRdb shows in-frame clones only, minus some. The D gene and trimming were derived from the DNA, and the V and J assignments and clone size from that table. Here the sample spans 150,000 to 200,000 clones, 85% to 90% being singletons. Sequenced input: peripheral blood. The chain couples TRBV2 to TRBJ1-1, with D uncertain. This sequence originates from a human donor in a cohort sampled during active COVID-19. CDR3 protein: CASCQGLNTEAFF. The DNA of the CDR3 is TGTGCCAGCTGTCAAGGGCTGAACACTGAAGCTTTCTTT.